This entry lists 22 T cell receptor beta chains sequenced from one sample in a study of blood T cells in healthy people across ages. A second about 6 to 12 cycle PCR used barcoded and J-beta primers. Each CDR3 protein is one row after TCRdb ran MiXCR on the 5' RACE reads. The sample yields approximately 1,700,000 distinct CDR3 sequences, about two fifths seen once. The sequencing input was blood. These receptors were obtained from a human donor in good health.

This clonotype was seen only a few times. The chain recombines TRBV5-1 with TRBJ2-1; D remains ambiguous. The CDR3 totals 15 residues. Germline-derived CDR1 and CDR2 are SGHRS and YFSETQ. V was cut by 0 bases and J by 7 bases, with 14 bases left in between. The CDR3 nucleotides read TGCGCCAGCAGCTTGGGCACAGTCCCCTCAAATGAGCAGTTCTTC. Its translation is CASSLGTVPSNEQFF.

V gene TRBV3-1 combines with J gene TRBJ1-6; D not resolved. The V gene's germline CDR1 is LGHDT and CDR2 YNNKEL (reference sequence). The length of the CDR3 is 12 residues. Trimming left V 3 bases short and J 10 bases short, with 7 bases between. Here the CDR3 reads CASSHLGSPLHF. The CDR3 DNA reads as TGTGCCAGCAGCCATCTTGGATCACCCCTCCACTTT.

The chain has TRBV7-8 and TRBJ2-3; TRBD2 might be the D (5 bases). The CDR3 extends over 14 amino acids. The germline V and J ends were trimmed by 2 bases and 5 bases, with 11 bases remaining between them. Germline V gene sequence: CDR1 SGHVS, CDR2 FQNEAQ. CDR3 coding DNA: TGTGCCAGCAGCTTACCCCTAGCTGTAGATACGCAGTATTTT. Protein product: CASSLPLAVDTQYF. Using reference TRBV7-8 and TRBJ2-3 for the parts outside the CDR3, the full variable domain is GAGVSQSPRYKVAKRGQDVALRCDPISGHVSLFWYQQALGQGPEFLTYFQNEAQLDKSGLPSDRFFAERPEGSVSTLKIQRTQQEDSAVYLCASSLPLAVDTQYFGPGTRLTVL.

This clonotype was counted between two and nine times. The chain links TRBV28 to TRBJ2-3; 9 positions agree with TRBD2. The CDR3 has 16 amino acids. Germline-derived CDR1 and CDR2 are MDHEN and SYDVKM. V lost 4 bases and J lost 4; bases outside the gene matches: 9. CDR3 DNA: TGTGCCAGCAGTTCTTCAGGACTAGCGCGAGCAGATACGCAGTATTTT. It specifies CASSSSGLARADTQYF.

This clonotype was recorded a few times. The chain joins TRBV4-1 to TRBJ2-7; D remains ambiguous. This CDR3 comprises 17 residues. CDR1 is MGHRA, CDR2 YSYEKL, per germline. Trimming left V 0 bases short and J 1 base short, with 16 bases between. The CDR3 loop is CASSQDRLGKLSYEQYF. DNA for the CDR3: TGCGCCAGCAGCCAAGATCGACTGGGGAAGCTTTCCTACGAGCAGTACTTC.

The chain carries TRBV7-9 and TRBJ1-2; perhaps TRBD1 as D (5 bases). Germline values: CDR1 SEHNR, CDR2 FQNEAQ (reference sequence). The CDR3 length is 15 residues. Trimming removed 5 bases from V and 3 bases from J, with 16 bases in between. CDR3 in DNA: TGTGCCAGCAGCGGCGAAGTAGCGGGGGACTATGGCTACACCTTC. Translated, it gives CASSGEVAGDYGYTF.

This clonotype was seen once. The J gene is TRBJ2-2, the V gene TRBV6-5; either TRBD1 or TRBD2 may fit D (5 bases each). There are 19 residues in the CDR3. V lost 4 bases to trimming and J lost 1 base, with 22 bases between them. The germline gives CDR1 MNHEY, CDR2 SVGAGI. CDR3 nucleotide sequence: TGTGCCAGCAGTTGGGCCTCGGGGCCAGGCCCACTGAACACCGGGGAGCTGTTTTTT. Protein: CASSWASGPGPLNTGELFF.

J is TRBJ2-3 and V is TRBV29-1; D possibly uses TRBD1 or TRBD2 (5 bases each). The CDR3 has 16 residues. Per germline, CDR1 SQVTM and CDR2 ANQGSEA. The V gene lost 4 bases and the J gene lost 2 bases, with 19 bases spanning the gap. The CDR3: CSVGFLVRGDTDTQYF. In DNA form, the CDR3 reads TGCAGCGTTGGGTTCCTGGTGAGGGGTGACACAGATACGCAGTATTTT.

At least ten counts were recorded for this clonotype. The rearrangement links TRBV11-2 to TRBJ2-5; D remains ambiguous. Trimming left V 5 bases short and J 0 bases short, with 7 bases between. Germline CDR1 and CDR2: SGHAT and FQNNGV. CDR3 length equals 13 residues. CDR3: CASSPPYQETQYF. CDR3 nucleotide sequence: TGTGCCAGCAGCCCTCCGTACCAAGAGACCCAGTACTTC.

The V and J genes are TRBV5-1 and TRBJ2-5, with 8 bases fitting TRBD1. The CDR3 runs 14 residues. Unmatched junction bases numbered 8, after V lost 6 bases and J lost 4 bases. Germline V gene lookup returns CDR1 SGHRS and CDR2 YFSETQ. CDR3 in amino acids: CASNPGQGGETQYF. The CDR3, as DNA: TGCGCCAGCAATCCCGGACAGGGTGGAGAGACCCAGTACTTC.

Only a few counts were recorded for this clonotype. The V and J genes are TRBV6-2 or TRBV6-3 and TRBJ1-1, with D unclear. V shed 8 bases and J shed 8 bases, with 6 bases lying between them. Germline CDR1 reads MNHEY; CDR2 reads SVGEGT. The CDR3 is 9 residues long. CDR3 loop: CASSTEAFF. DNA of the CDR3: TGTGCCAGCTCAACCGAAGCTTTCTTT.

This clonotype came up a few times. The rearrangement uses TRBV5-1 and TRBJ2-1, with 7 bases identical to TRBD1. V trimming: 2 bases; J trimming: 5 bases; junction bases outside the gene matches: 4. CDR3 length: 14 amino acids. CDR1 SGHRS and CDR2 YFSETQ come from the germline V gene. The CDR3 DNA reads TGCGCCAGCAGCTTAACAGGGGTAGACAATGAGCAGTTCTTC. Protein sequence: CASSLTGVDNEQFF.

The rearrangement joins TRBV9 to TRBJ1-2; D gene unclear. The CDR3 length is 14 residues. Trimming left V 1 base short and J 7 bases short, with 14 bases between. Germline values: CDR1 SGDLS, CDR2 YYNGEE. CDR3 in amino acids: CASSVSEGLGGYTF. The CDR3 nucleotides are TGTGCCAGCAGCGTAAGCGAAGGTCTGGGTGGCTACACCTTC.

The V and J genes are TRBV20-1 and TRBJ2-5; 9 bases line up with TRBD2. Germline CDR1 reads DFQATT; CDR2 reads SNEGSKA (reference sequence). The CDR3 loop spans 15 amino acids. The V gene end was trimmed by 5 bases and the J gene end by 1 base; junction bases not matched to a gene: 8. DNA of the CDR3: TGCAGTGCTGATGCGCGGGGGGGTTTCCAAGAGACCCAGTACTTC. Protein sequence: CSADARGGFQETQYF.

The chain uses TRBV7-6 and TRBJ1-2, with unresolved D. Germline V gene data show CDR1 as SGHVS and CDR2 as FNYEAQ. CDR3 length equals 16 residues. Trimming removed 5 bases at V and 1 base at J, with 17 bases between. In nucleotides, the CDR3 is TGTGCCAGCAGCGCCTGGAACCAGACTAATAACTATGGCTACACCTTC. Its protein product is CASSAWNQTNNYGYTF.

Worth noting for this clonotype: At one boundary the junction diverges from the germline segment, which might be a read error. In nucleotides, the CDR3 is TGTGTCAGCACCCTCTCTGAGGGCTGGGGACAGTACTTC. Its translation: CVSTLSEGWGQYF. The V call is TRBV28, the J call TRBJ2-7; tentative D call: TRBD2 (5 bases). Germline assignment: CDR1 MDHEN and CDR2 SYDVKM. The length of the CDR3 is 13 residues.

The chain joins TRBV6-5 to TRBJ1-2; D may be TRBD1 (5 bases). Germline loops: CDR1 MNHEY, CDR2 SVGAGI. The CDR3 loop spans 15 amino acids. V was pared by 2 bases and J by 5 bases, with 15 bases between. CDR3 coding DNA: TGTGCCAGCAGTTACGGTGGGACGGAGACTTATGGCTACACCTTC. Translation: CASSYGGTETYGYTF.

This clonotype came up many times. A read error may produce the germline difference seen at one junction end. V gene TRBV5-6 combines with J gene TRBJ2-7; D might be TRBD2 (5 bases). This CDR3 region has 13 residues. Germline V CDR1 and CDR2: SGHDT, YYEEEE. The CDR3 region is CASSLREAYEQYF. The CDR3 nucleotides read TGCGCCAGCAGCCTCCGGGAAGCTTACGAGCAGTACTTC.

J is TRBJ2-1 and V is TRBV4-2, with a possible D match to TRBD2 (7 bases). V lost 0 bases to trimming and J lost 4 bases, with 13 bases between them. CDR1 is LGHNA and CDR2 is YNFKEQ in the germline V gene. The CDR3 loop spans 16 amino acids. CDR3 nucleotide sequence: TGTGCCAGCAGCCAAGAATCGGGGGGCGAGTACAATGAGCAGTTCTTC. Its protein product is CASSQESGGEYNEQFF.

This clonotype has a single count. This chain links TRBV7-8 with TRBJ1-1, with D unclear. The CDR3 has 14 amino acids. V lost 3 bases and J 5 bases, leaving 13 bases between the germline ends. CDR1 is SGHVS and CDR2 is FQNEAQ in the germline V gene. CDR3 coding DNA: TGTGCCAGCAGCTTCGCGGGCGGCTGGACTGAAGCTTTCTTT. Its protein product is CASSFAGGWTEAFF.

The chain joins TRBV20-1 to TRBJ1-2, with D possibly TRBD1 on 5 matching bases. Trimming removed 1 base from V and 7 bases from J, with 31 bases in between. The germline CDR1 and CDR2 sequences are DFQATT and SNEGSKA (reference sequence). This CDR3 region has 19 residues. The chain's CDR3 is CSARVGADVQGAGYGGYTF. The DNA of the CDR3 is TGCAGTGCTAGAGTAGGTGCTGATGTGCAGGGCGCGGGATATGGTGGCTACACCTTC.

V usage is TRBV7-2 and J usage is TRBJ1-4; maybe TRBD1 (5 bases). Germline values: CDR1 SGHTA, CDR2 FQGNSA. The CDR3 covers 15 residues. Trimming pared 5 bases from V and 4 bases from J, leaving 14 bases between. CDR3 protein: CASSPRQLDNEKLFF. CDR3 DNA: TGTGCCAGCAGCCCAAGACAGCTAGATAATGAAAAACTGTTTTTT. Full variable domain (outside the CDR3, taken from reference TRBV7-2 and TRBJ1-4): GAGVSQSPSNKVTEKGKDVELRCDPISGHTALYWYRQSLGQGLEFLIYFQGNSAPDKSGLPSDRFSAERTGGSVSTLTIQRTQQEDSAVYLCASSPRQLDNEKLFFGSGTQLSVL.